The 3 T cell receptor beta chains presented below share a single source sample, sequenced in a study of cytomegalovirus exposure and HLA in healthy donors (dated by TCRdb to 2017 to 2019). Libraries were prepared through the immunoSEQ multiplex PCR assay. The multiplex PCR relied on a mix of 60 forward primers for TCR Vbeta segments and 13 reverse primers for TCR Jbeta segments. TCRdb obtained this table from immuneACCESS and retained in-frame rearrangements with V and J assigned. These tables miss some clones; where compared with another copy, unresolved V genes account for less than half of the shortfall, and the remainder is unexplained. Within this sample are about 120,000 clones, with approximately 78% of them counted one time only. The top ten clonotypes cover about 7.9% of the sample. The sequenced sample consisted of PBMCs. The receptors were gathered from a middle-aged woman in good health and CMV-seropositive.

The chain recombines TRBV6-5 with TRBJ2-5; TRBD1 matches 9 bases. The CDR3 contains 14 residues. CDR1 and CDR2 (germline): MNHEY, SVGAGI. Trimming took 6 bases from V and 5 from J; bases not matched to a gene: 7. For the CDR3, the DNA is TGTGCCAGCAGCCCCAGGGGACAGGGCGAGACCCAGTACTTC. Encoded protein: CASSPRGQGETQYF.

There are a few counts of this clone. V usage is TRBV7-2 and J usage is TRBJ2-3; no clear D. The CDR3 is 12 amino acids. Trimming took 5 bases from V and 0 from J, leaving 3 bases between them. Germline-derived CDR1 and CDR2 are SGHTA and FQGNSA. The CDR3 coding sequence is TGTGCCAGCAGCCTTAGCACAGATACGCAGTATTTT. As protein: CASSLSTDTQYF.

This sequence joins TRBV4-3 and TRBJ1-4; 9 nucleotides match TRBD1. Per the germline V gene, CDR1 is LGHNA and CDR2 is YSLEER. V was pared by 0 bases and J by 8 bases, with 7 bases of the junction left unmatched. The CDR3 is made up of 16 amino acids. The CDR3 DNA reads as TGCGCCAGCAGCCAAGATTTCGGACAGGGGAGGGAAAAACTGTTTTTT. Its protein product is CASSQDFGQGREKLFF.